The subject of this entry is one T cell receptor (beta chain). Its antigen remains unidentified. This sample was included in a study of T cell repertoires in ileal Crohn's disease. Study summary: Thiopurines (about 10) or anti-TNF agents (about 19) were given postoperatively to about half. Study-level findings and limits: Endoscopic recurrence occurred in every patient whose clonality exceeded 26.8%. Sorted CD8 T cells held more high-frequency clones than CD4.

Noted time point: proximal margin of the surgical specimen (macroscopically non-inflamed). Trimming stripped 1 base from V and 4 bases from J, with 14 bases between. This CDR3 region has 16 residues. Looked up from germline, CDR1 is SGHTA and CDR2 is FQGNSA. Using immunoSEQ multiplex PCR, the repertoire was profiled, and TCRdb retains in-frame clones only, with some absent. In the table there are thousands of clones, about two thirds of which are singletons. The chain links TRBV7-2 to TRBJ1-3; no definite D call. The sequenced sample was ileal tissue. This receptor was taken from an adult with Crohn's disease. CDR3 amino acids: CASSLDFRGLGNTIYF. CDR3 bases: TGTGCCAGCAGCTTAGATTTCAGAGGCCTCGGAAACACCATATATTTT.